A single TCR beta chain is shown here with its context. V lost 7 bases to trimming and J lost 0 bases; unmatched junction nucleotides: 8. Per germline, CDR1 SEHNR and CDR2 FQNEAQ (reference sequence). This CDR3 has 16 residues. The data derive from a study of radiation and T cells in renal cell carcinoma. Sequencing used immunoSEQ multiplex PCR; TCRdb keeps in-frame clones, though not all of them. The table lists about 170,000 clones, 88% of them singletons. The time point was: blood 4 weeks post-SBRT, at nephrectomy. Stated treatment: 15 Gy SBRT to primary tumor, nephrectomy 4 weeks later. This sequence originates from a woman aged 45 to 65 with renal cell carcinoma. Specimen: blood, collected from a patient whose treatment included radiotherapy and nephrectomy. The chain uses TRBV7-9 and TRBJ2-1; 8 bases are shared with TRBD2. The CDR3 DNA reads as TGTGCCAGCAAGGCTGAGCGGGGGCCCTCCTACAATGAGCAGTTCTTC. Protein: CASKAERGPSYNEQFF.